This is a list of T cell receptor beta chains from one sample in a study of cytomegalovirus exposure and HLA in healthy donors. Profiled with immunoSEQ multiplex PCR; TCRdb holds only in-frame clones, not every one. The sample's table shows 20,000 to 25,000 clones. The sequencing input was PBMCs. The source of these receptors is a male donor in good health and CMV-seropositive. Both conserved end residues are part of each CDR3. D genes are given only for firm matches. Rows may omit the clone size; those that give it use once, few, many or a size class.

V gene	clone size	D gene	J gene	CDR3 protein	CDR3 DNA
TRBV29-1	NA	TRBD1	TRBJ2-7	CSVTRDSLYEQYF	TGCAGCGTCACCCGGGACAGTCTGTACGAGCAGTACTTC
TRBV6-1	NA	NA	TRBJ2-7	CAGGPIGPYEQYF	TGTGCCGGCGGCCCGATTGGTCCCTACGAGCAGTACTTC
TRBV28	NA	NA	TRBJ1-1	CASSLGLEAFF	TGTGCCAGCAGCCTAGGACTCGAAGCTTTCTTT
TRBV4-1	NA	TRBD1	TRBJ2-1	CASSQRQGARNEQFF	TGCGCCAGCAGCCAAAGACAGGGGGCTAGGAATGAGCAGTTCTTC
TRBV5-6	NA	TRBD1	TRBJ2-7	CASSLGDRVSEQYF	TGTGCCAGCAGCTTGGGGGACAGGGTATCCGAGCAGTACTTC
TRBV9	NA	NA	TRBJ1-1	CASSASPFTEAFF	TGTGCCAGCAGCGCCTCCCCGTTCACTGAAGCTTTCTTT
TRBV4-3	medium-sized	TRBD1	TRBJ2-7	CASSQGTGDKSYEQYF	TGCGCCAGCAGCCAGGGGACAGGGGATAAATCCTACGAGCAGTACTTC
TRBV28	NA	NA	TRBJ2-7	CASISNRSYYEQYF	TGTGCCAGCATTTCTAACAGGAGCTACTACGAGCAGTACTTC
TRBV9	NA	NA	TRBJ1-1	CASSVAGGYTEAFF	TGTGCCAGCAGCGTAGCCGGGGGTTACACTGAAGCTTTCTTT
TRBV5-8	NA	TRBD1	TRBJ2-1	CASRVRGLYNEQFF	TGTGCCAGCAGGGTCAGGGGGCTCTACAATGAGCAGTTCTTC
TRBV18	NA	TRBD1	TRBJ1-6	CASSDGTGNSPLHF	TGTGCCAGCTCAGATGGGACAGGGAATTCACCCCTCCACTTT
TRBV11-2	NA	NA	TRBJ1-2	CASSLAQDYGYTF	TGTGCCAGCAGCTTAGCACAGGACTATGGCTACACCTTC
TRBV27	NA	TRBD2	TRBJ2-1	CASRGPGLAALQFF	TGTGCCAGCAGGGGACCGGGACTAGCGGCTCTCCAGTTCTTC
TRBV10-3	NA	TRBD1	TRBJ2-7	CAISETGTGNGEQYF	TGTGCCATCAGTGAAACCGGGACAGGGAATGGAGAGCAGTACTTC
TRBV29-1	NA	NA	TRBJ1-1	CSVDFEVIARGEAFF	TGCAGCGTTGATTTCGAAGTGATAGCCCGGGGGGAAGCTTTCTTT
TRBV19	NA	TRBD1	TRBJ2-3	CASSIGTGVHTDTQYF	TGTGCCAGTAGTATCGGGACAGGAGTACACACAGATACGCAGTATTTT
TRBV5-4	NA	NA	TRBJ2-7	CASSFTGYEQYF	TGTGCCAGCAGCTTCACAGGCTACGAGCAGTACTTC
TRBV18	NA	NA	TRBJ1-2	CASSPPGARGYGYTF	TGTGCCAGCTCACCACCAGGGGCGCGGGGCTATGGCTACACCTTC
TRBV19	NA	NA	TRBJ2-1	CASSIVWGHNEQFF	TGTGCCAGTAGTATAGTTTGGGGCCACAATGAGCAGTTCTTC
TRBV5-6	NA	TRBD1	TRBJ1-2	CASSSGQDLLSRGYTF	TGTGCCAGCAGCTCGGGACAGGACCTTCTCTCTCGGGGCTACACCTTC
TRBV7-7	NA	NA	TRBJ2-5	CASSLLTAGTQYF	TGTGCTAGCAGCTTACTCACGGCGGGAACCCAGTACTTC
TRBV5-4	NA	NA	TRBJ1-2	CASSLGQLYGYTF	TGTGCCAGCAGCTTGGGACAGCTCTATGGCTACACCTTC
TRBV13	NA	NA	TRBJ2-7	CASSRPTGLLYEQYF	TGTGCCAGCAGCCGACCTACAGGGCTACTCTACGAGCAGTACTTC
TRBV6-1	NA	TRBD2	TRBJ2-3	CASNERALTSADTQYF	TGTGCCAGCAATGAGCGGGCATTAACTAGCGCAGATACGCAGTATTTT
TRBV7-9	NA	TRBD2	TRBJ2-3	CASSGGLAGIDTQYF	TGTGCCAGCAGTGGGGGACTAGCGGGGATAGATACGCAGTATTTT
TRBV30	NA	NA	TRBJ2-2	CAWKGVIEAGELFF	TGTGCCTGGAAGGGAGTAATAGAGGCCGGGGAGCTGTTTTTT
TRBV4-2	NA	NA	TRBJ1-3	CASSLYRTAISGNTIYF	TGTGCCAGCAGCCTCTACCGGACAGCGATCTCTGGAAACACCATATATTTT
TRBV4-1	NA	NA	TRBJ1-1	CASSPRQVLMGLETEAFF	TGCGCCAGCAGCCCGCGACAGGTTCTAATGGGGCTAGAAACTGAAGCTTTCTTT
TRBV4-2	NA	TRBD1	TRBJ2-1	CASSHGPRTGSYNEQFF	TGTGCCAGCAGCCACGGTCCTAGGACAGGCTCCTACAATGAGCAGTTCTTC
TRBV5-1	NA	NA	TRBJ1-3	CASSLVGVSGNTIYF	TGCGCCAGCAGCTTGGTCGGGGTTTCGGGAAACACCATATATTTT
TRBV25-1	NA	NA	TRBJ2-2	CASRAPGDTGELFF	TGTGCCAGCAGGGCTCCAGGGGACACCGGGGAGCTGTTTTTT
TRBV12-5	NA	TRBD2	TRBJ2-5	CASGVGLAGGQGTQYF	TGTGCTAGTGGTGTGGGACTAGCGGGGGGGCAGGGGACCCAGTACTTC
TRBV7-2	NA	TRBD1	TRBJ2-1	CASRTGASYNEQFF	TGTGCCAGCAGGACAGGGGCCTCCTACAATGAGCAGTTCTTC
TRBV30	NA	NA	TRBJ2-6	CAWRNSGANVLTF	TGTGCCTGGAGGAATAGTGGGGCCAACGTCCTGACTTTC
TRBV18	NA	NA	TRBJ1-1	CASSPREAAYEAFF	TGTGCCAGCTCACCCCGCGAGGCAGCCTATGAAGCTTTCTTT
TRBV27	NA	TRBD1	TRBJ2-7	CASSSTGTGAVYWYF	TGTGCCAGCAGTTCCACCGGGACAGGGGCCGTTTACTGGTACTTC
TRBV4-2	NA	TRBD1	TRBJ1-2	CASSQGSGQGDRGYTF	TGTGCCAGCAGCCAGGGTTCGGGACAGGGGGATCGTGGCTACACCTTC
TRBV19	NA	NA	TRBJ2-2	CASSAGQEGIGGELFF	TGTGCCAGTAGTGCCGGACAGGAGGGAATCGGCGGGGAGCTGTTTTTT
TRBV29-1	NA	TRBD2	TRBJ2-7	CSVIFSGGSYEQYF	TGCAGCGTTATCTTTAGCGGGGGAAGCTACGAGCAGTACTTC
TRBV11-2	NA	TRBD2	TRBJ2-7	CASSLERGASYEQYF	TGTGCCAGCAGCTTAGAGCGGGGGGCTTCCTACGAGCAGTACTTC
TRBV29-1	NA	NA	TRBJ1-1	CSVGEGGGGNTEAFF	TGCAGCGTTGGAGAGGGGGGAGGTGGAAACACTGAAGCTTTCTTT
TRBV9	NA	NA	TRBJ1-1	CASSPRGTEAFF	TGTGCCAGCAGCCCCAGGGGAACTGAAGCTTTCTTT
TRBV30	NA	NA	TRBJ1-2	CAWLYGQPYGYTF	TGTGCCTGGCTTTACGGACAGCCCTATGGCTACACCTTC
TRBV11-2	NA	TRBD1	TRBJ2-1	CAGSQLGTGGYNEQFF	TGTGCCGGCTCCCAGCTAGGGACAGGGGGCTATAATGAGCAGTTCTTC
TRBV6-5	NA	NA	TRBJ1-1	CASSSHSRANTEAFF	TGTGCCAGCAGTTCGCACTCTCGAGCAAACACTGAAGCTTTCTTT
TRBV10-1	NA	TRBD2	TRBJ2-1	CASSEGIAGFGLNEQFF	TGCGCCAGCAGTGAGGGGATAGCGGGATTCGGTTTAAATGAGCAGTTCTTC
TRBV7-6	NA	NA	TRBJ2-1	CASSFTTGGTYNEQFF	TGTGCCAGCAGCTTTACTACGGGCGGGACCTACAATGAGCAGTTCTTC
TRBV2	NA	TRBD1	TRBJ2-1	CASSEAWGTGFINEQFF	TGTGCCAGCAGTGAAGCCTGGGGGACAGGGTTCATCAATGAGCAGTTCTTC
TRBV5-1	NA	NA	TRBJ1-1	CASNIDLGGGWKTEAFF	TGCGCCAGCAACATCGACTTGGGAGGAGGCTGGAAAACTGAAGCTTTCTTT
TRBV28	NA	NA	TRBJ1-1	CASSPMAGAEKDTEAFF	TGTGCCAGCAGCCCCATGGCGGGGGCGGAAAAAGACACTGAAGCTTTCTTT
TRBV28	NA	NA	TRBJ2-2	CASSLPYRATGELFF	TGTGCCAGCAGTTTACCTTACAGAGCCACCGGGGAGCTGTTTTTT
TRBV6-4	NA	TRBD2	TRBJ2-2	CASSGLAGSNTGELFF	TGTGCCAGCAGTGGGCTAGCGGGGTCGAACACCGGGGAGCTGTTTTTT
TRBV18	NA	NA	TRBJ2-1	CASSLYPRLAYNEQFF	TGTGCCAGCTCACTCTATCCTCGACTAGCCTACAATGAGCAGTTCTTC
TRBV5-1	NA	NA	TRBJ1-1	CASSFLARSEAFF	TGCGCCAGCAGCTTTCTTGCCCGGTCTGAAGCTTTCTTT
TRBV28	NA	NA	TRBJ1-1	CASSFMNTEAFF	TGTGCCAGCAGTTTTATGAACACTGAAGCTTTCTTT
TRBV14	NA	TRBD1	TRBJ1-2	CASSRQGEHGYTF	TGTGCCAGCAGCCGACAGGGGGAGCATGGCTACACCTTC
TRBV14	NA	NA	TRBJ2-2	CASSPRGGSTGELFF	TGTGCCAGCAGCCCCAGGGGTGGGAGTACCGGGGAGCTGTTTTTT